Listed here are 31 T cell receptor beta chains from one sample, sequenced in a study of blood T cell repertoires in COVID-19. Clones were read by immunoSEQ multiplex PCR, and TCRdb kept only the in-frame ones, dropping some. Found here are more than 400,000 clones, 87% of them singletons; the top ten hold 0.65% to 0.9%. Specimen: PBMCs or T cells enriched from blood (not recorded which). These receptors were taken from a woman under 30 who had recovered from COVID-19.

The chain joins TRBV30 to TRBJ1-4; tentative D call: TRBD1 (5 bases). The CDR3 is made up of 14 amino acids. Germline CDR1 and CDR2: GTSNPN and SVGIG (reference sequence). V shed 2 bases and J shed 7 bases, with 14 bases lying between them. DNA for the CDR3: TGTGCCTGGAGTCCCGGACGGGGGGGTGAAAAACTGTTTTTT. Encoded protein: CAWSPGRGGEKLFF. Based on the CDR3 plus reference TRBV30 and TRBJ1-4, the full variable domain is SQTIHQWPATLVQPVGSPLSLECTVEGTSNPNLYWYRQAAGRGLQLLFYSVGIGQISSEVPQNLSASRPQDRQFILSSKKLLLSDSGFYLCAWSPGRGGEKLFFGSGTQLSVL.

This sequence joins TRBV5-1 and TRBJ2-2, with D possibly matching TRBD2 (6 bases). Germline CDR1 is SGHRS and CDR2 is YFSETQ. The CDR3 covers 16 residues. Between the trimmed V and J ends, which lost 4 bases and 6 bases, there was a span of 19 bases. The CDR3 here is CASSNPGIAAAGELFF. The DNA of the CDR3 is TGCGCCAGCAGCAACCCCGGGATAGCGGCGGCCGGGGAGCTGTTTTTT.

The chain recombines TRBV18 with TRBJ1-4; D remains unclear. The CDR3 has 12 residues. Germline CDR1 reads KGHSH; CDR2 reads LQKENI. V dropped 6 bases and J dropped 4 bases, with 6 bases sitting between them. The CDR3 sequence is CASSAYNEKLFF. The CDR3 DNA sequence: TGTGCCAGCTCGGCTTATAATGAAAAACTGTTTTTT.

The V and J genes are TRBV7-8 and TRBJ1-6; D call uncertain. Per the germline V gene, CDR1 is SGHVS and CDR2 is FQNEAQ. The length of the CDR3 is 13 residues. V was cut by 4 bases and J by 10 bases, with 11 bases left in between. For the CDR3, the DNA is TGTGCCAGCAGCTCACCCCCGGGGTCACCCCTCCACTTT. Protein sequence: CASSSPPGSPLHF.

The genes are TRBV6-2 or TRBV6-3 and TRBJ1-2; D ambiguous. Per the germline V gene, CDR1 is MNHEY and CDR2 is SVGEGT. V dropped 0 bases and J dropped 4 bases, with 12 bases sitting between them. This CDR3 is built from 15 residues. CDR3 bases: TGTGCCAGCAGTTACTCGATGGAGGCAGCCTATGGCTACACCTTC. Its translation is CASSYSMEAAYGYTF.

The genes are TRBV27 and TRBJ1-5; D perhaps matches TRBD1 (5 bases). Germline CDR1 reads MNHEY; CDR2 reads SMNVEV (reference sequence). The germline V and J ends were trimmed by 4 bases and 11 bases, with 12 bases remaining between them. The CDR3 has 12 residues. The CDR3 nucleotides are TGTGCCAGCAGTTCCCCGGGGGGGACCCAGCATTTT. Amino acid sequence: CASSSPGGTQHF.

V and J are TRBV27 and TRBJ1-4; D is ambiguous. Germline V CDR1 and CDR2: MNHEY, SMNVEV (reference sequence). V shed 3 bases and J shed 10 bases, with 9 bases lying between them. This CDR3 spans 12 amino acids. The CDR3 loop is CASSFSAGKLFF. The CDR3 region has the DNA TGTGCCAGCAGTTTCTCTGCGGGAAAACTGTTTTTT. Combining the CDR3 with reference TRBV27 and TRBJ1-4 gives the whole variable domain EAQVTQNPRYLITVTGKKLTVTCSQNMNHEYMSWYRQDPGLGLRQIYYSMNVEVTDKGDVPEGYKVSRKEKRNFPLILESPSPNQTSLYFCASSFSAGKLFFGSGTQLSVL.

This chain connects TRBV2 to TRBJ1-2, with 7 bases identical to TRBD1. The CDR3 sequence is 15 residues long. V lost 7 bases to trimming and J lost 6 bases; unmatched junction nucleotides: 14. CDR1 and CDR2 from the germline V gene are SNHLY and FYNNEI. CDR3 DNA: TGTGCCAGCATTAAGGCGACAGGGCAATCTAATGGCTACACCTTC. The encoded protein is CASIKATGQSNGYTF.

V usage is TRBV27 and J usage is TRBJ2-1; 10 nucleotides agree with TRBD1. Germline CDR1 reads MNHEY; CDR2 reads SMNVEV (reference sequence). CDR3 length: 17 residues. The V and J ends lost 3 bases and 8 bases, in that order; junction bases with no gene match: 13. CDR3 protein: CASSFSRDRGRRDEQFF. The CDR3 DNA reads as TGTGCCAGCAGTTTTTCTCGCGACAGGGGGCGCAGGGATGAGCAGTTCTTC.

As to this clone: The sample carries other DNA sequences with the same CDR3. The chain is built from TRBV6-5 and TRBJ1-2; TRBD1 matches 8 bases. CDR3 size: 14 residues. V dropped 3 bases and J dropped 2; count of bases not matched to a gene: 2. Per the germline V gene, CDR1 is MNHEY and CDR2 is SVGAGI. The CDR3 loop is CASSYYRGNYGYTF. The DNA for the CDR3 is TGTGCCAGCAGTTATTACAGGGGGAACTATGGCTACACCTTC.

The genes are TRBV5-1 and TRBJ2-7; D may be TRBD2 (6 bases). The CDR3 loop spans 14 amino acids. Trimming took off 4 bases at V and 2 bases at J, with 13 bases between the two ends. Germline CDR1 is SGHRS and CDR2 is YFSETQ. CDR3 region: CASSLVGGTYEQYF. As DNA, the CDR3 is TGCGCCAGCAGCCTCGTAGGAGGGACCTACGAGCAGTACTTC.

The chain combines TRBV5-4 with TRBJ1-1; D is perhaps TRBD1 (5 bases). This CDR3 region has 14 residues. Germline lookup yields CDR1 SGHNT and CDR2 YYREEE (reference sequence). V lost 4 bases to trimming and J lost 1 base, with 11 bases between them. The CDR3 DNA reads as TGTGCCAGCAGCACCAGGGTGGGGAACACTGAAGCTTTCTTT. Translating gives CASSTRVGNTEAFF.

The chain joins TRBV6-5 to TRBJ2-2; 7 positions agree with TRBD2. J lost 4 bases, V lost 5 bases, and 4 bases had no gene match. The CDR3 spans 14 residues. Germline-derived CDR1 and CDR2 are MNHEY and SVGAGI. The CDR3 protein is CASSRGGTTGELFF. In nucleotides, the CDR3 is TGTGCCAGCAGTCGCGGGGGTACCACCGGGGAGCTGTTTTTT.

This chain links TRBV7-3 with TRBJ2-1; weak D call: TRBD1 (6 bases). Germline V CDR1 and CDR2: SGHTA, FQGTGA. V was pared by 1 base and J by 7 bases, with 17 bases between. The CDR3 loop spans 16 amino acids. The CDR3 loop reads CASSLNREGHPNEQFF. The CDR3 DNA follows: TGTGCCAGCAGCTTAAATCGCGAGGGACACCCTAATGAGCAGTTCTTC.

The V and J genes are TRBV7-2 and TRBJ2-3; D remains unclear. The germline V gene has CDR1 SGHTA and CDR2 FQGNSA. The CDR3 runs to 14 residues. V dropped 5 bases and J dropped 2 bases, with 11 bases sitting between them. CDR3 protein: CASSQRPFTDTQYF. DNA of the CDR3: TGTGCCAGCAGCCAGCGACCGTTCACAGATACGCAGTATTTT.

The rearrangement joins TRBV20-1 to TRBJ2-7; D gene uncertain. Germline assignment: CDR1 DFQATT and CDR2 SNEGSKA (reference sequence). V lost 7 bases and J 0 bases, leaving 7 bases between the germline ends. This CDR3 is built from 11 residues. For the CDR3, the DNA is TGCAGTGGAGAGAGCTCCTACGAGCAGTACTTC. It encodes CSGESSYEQYF.

The chain's CDR3 is CASCVGGQGDTEAFF. The CDR3 nucleotides are TGTGCCAGTTGCGTTGGAGGACAGGGAGACACTGAAGCTTTCTTT. The chain joins TRBV19 to TRBJ1-1; TRBD1 matches 8 bases. This CDR3 contains 15 residues. From germline, CDR1 is LNHDA and CDR2 SQIVND (reference sequence). Trimming took 8 bases from V and 3 from J; bases not matched to a gene: 11.

The chain's CDR3 is CAWSPAGRNQPQHF. DNA for the CDR3: TGTGCCTGGAGTCCAGCAGGTCGGAATCAGCCCCAGCATTTT. The chain couples TRBV30 to TRBJ1-5; D remains ambiguous. This CDR3 is 14 amino acids long. CDR1 is GTSNPN, CDR2 SVGIG, per germline (reference sequence). Between the trimmed V and J ends, which lost 2 bases and 4 bases, there was a span of 12 bases.

This clone has just a few counts. This chain joins TRBV30 and TRBJ1-1; no definite D call. The CDR3 sequence is 10 residues long. V lost 7 bases and J lost 3, with 6 bases in between. The germline V gene has CDR1 GTSNPN and CDR2 SVGIG (reference sequence). The CDR3 DNA sequence: TGTGCCTCCCATTACACTGAAGCTTTCTTT. Translation gives CASHYTEAFF.

The rearrangement joins TRBV29-1 to TRBJ1-2; D gene unclear. CDR1 is SQVTM, CDR2 ANQGSEA, per germline. V shed 7 bases and J shed 8 bases, with 11 bases lying between them. The CDR3 contains 10 residues. The CDR3 DNA follows: TGCAGCGCATCCTCGGAGGGCTACACCTTC. This encodes CSASSEGYTF. Together with reference TRBV29-1 and TRBJ1-2, the CDR3 gives the full variable domain: SAVISQKPSRDICQRGTSLTIQCQVDSQVTMMFWYRQQPGQSLTLIATANQGSEATYESGFVIDKFPISRPNLTFSTLTVSNMSPEDSSIYLCSASSEGYTFGSGTRLTVV.

The CDR3 region is CASSRTQGMGTEAFF. The CDR3 nucleotides are TGTGCCAGTAGTAGAACCCAGGGAATGGGAACTGAAGCTTTCTTT. The chain combines TRBV19 with TRBJ1-1; tentatively, D is TRBD1 (5 bases). CDR3 size: 15 residues. Trimming cost V 4 bases and J 5 bases, with 17 bases left between them. The germline gives CDR1 LNHDA, CDR2 SQIVND (reference sequence). Complete variable domain (other parts from reference TRBV19 and TRBJ1-1): DGGITQSPKYLFRKEGQNVTLSCEQNLNHDAMYWYRQDPGQGLRLIYYSQIVNDFQKGDIAEGYSVSREKKESFPLTVTSAQKNPTAFYLCASSRTQGMGTEAFFGQGTRLTVV.

The V call is TRBV5-4, the J call TRBJ2-3; TRBD2 matches 11 bases. With 3 bases clipped from V and 3 bases from J, the junction kept 3 bases outside the gene matches. The germline V gene has CDR1 SGHNT and CDR2 YYREEE (reference sequence). The CDR3 contains 15 residues. CDR3 protein: CASSWGLAETDTQYF. CDR3 in DNA: TGTGCCAGCAGCTGGGGACTAGCGGAAACAGATACGCAGTATTTT.

The table lists this clone with a few counts. The rearrangement links TRBV30 to TRBJ2-2, with a weak D call TRBD2 (5 bases). V lost 2 bases and J 3 bases, leaving 25 bases between the germline ends. There are 19 residues in the CDR3. Germline lookup yields CDR1 GTSNPN and CDR2 SVGIG (reference sequence). The CDR3 DNA reads TGTGCCTGGAGTCATACAGATCCTTCCCTGAGGGCGGACACCGGGGAGCTGTTTTTT. Amino acids: CAWSHTDPSLRADTGELFF.

This chain uses TRBV25-1 with TRBJ2-1; D not certain. This CDR3 is built from 14 residues. Trimming shortened V by 4 bases and J by 0 bases, and 7 bases separated the two germline ends. Germline V gives CDR1 MGHDK, CDR2 SYGVNS. CDR3 amino acids: CASSVMSSYNEQFF. DNA of the CDR3: TGTGCCAGCAGTGTTATGAGCTCCTACAATGAGCAGTTCTTC.

Only a few counts were recorded for this clone. V usage is TRBV13 and J usage is TRBJ1-5, with 8 positions matching TRBD1. Germline V gives CDR1 PRHDT, CDR2 FYEKMQ (reference sequence). This CDR3 is 13 amino acids long. With V trimmed by 4 bases and J by 11 bases, 7 bases remained unmatched. The CDR3 nucleotides are TGTGCCAGCAGCTCCCTACAGGGGGGAGCCCAGCATTTT. It is translated as CASSSLQGGAQHF.

The chain employs TRBV19 and TRBJ1-3; D may be TRBD1 (6 bases). Germline assignment: CDR1 LNHDA and CDR2 SQIVND (reference sequence). The CDR3 runs to 14 residues. Trimming took off 3 bases at V and 3 bases at J, with 9 bases between the two ends. CDR3 in amino acids: CASSIRTVGNTIYF. The DNA for the CDR3 is TGTGCCAGTAGTATTCGGACAGTTGGAAACACCATATATTTT.

J is TRBJ2-7 and V is TRBV27, with D maybe TRBD2 (5 bases). The CDR3 covers 13 residues. Per the germline V gene, CDR1 is MNHEY and CDR2 is SMNVEV (reference sequence). Trimming took off 3 bases at V and 5 bases at J, with 11 bases between the two ends. CDR3 in amino acids: CASSLRVGNEQYF. CDR3 coding DNA: TGTGCCAGCAGTTTGAGGGTCGGGAACGAGCAGTACTTC.

J is TRBJ1-1 and V is TRBV5-1; D remains ambiguous. Germline CDR1 is SGHRS and CDR2 is YFSETQ. The V and J ends lost 5 bases and 2 bases respectively, with 13 bases between them. The CDR3 covers 14 residues. For the CDR3, the DNA is TGCGCCAGCAGGAGAAATACAGAAAACACTGAAGCTTTCTTT. Translating gives CASRRNTENTEAFF. The entire variable domain, with the rest obtained from reference TRBV5-1 and TRBJ1-1, is as follows: KAGVTQTPRYLIKTRGQQVTLSCSPISGHRSVSWYQQTPGQGLQFLFEYFSETQRNKGNFPGRFSGRQFSNSRSEMNVSTLELGDSALYLCASRRNTENTEAFFGQGTRLTVV.

The chain recombines TRBV10-2 with TRBJ2-2, with no clear D. CDR1 is WSHSY, CDR2 SAAADI, per germline. V lost 3 bases, J lost 6 bases, and 5 bases lay in between. The CDR3 length is 12 residues. For the CDR3, the DNA is TGCGCCAGCAGTGATAGTGCCGGGGAGCTGTTTTTT. Protein product: CASSDSAGELFF.

The chain has TRBV5-6 and TRBJ2-1, with 8 nucleotides matching TRBD2. CDR3 length: 15 residues. The trim removed 0 bases at V and 7 bases at J, leaving 6 bases unmatched. The germline V gene encodes CDR1 SGHDT and CDR2 YYEEEE. The DNA for the CDR3 is TGTGCCAGCAGCTTGGACCCAGCGGGAGCGAATGAGCAGTTCTTC. It encodes CASSLDPAGANEQFF.

This chain links TRBV7-2 with TRBJ2-2; D might be TRBD1 (6 bases). Per germline, CDR1 SGHTA and CDR2 FQGNSA. The CDR3 length is 16 residues. V lost 0 bases, J lost 0 bases, and 8 bases lay in between. The CDR3 DNA sequence: TGTGCCAGCAGCTTAGCTCACAGGGCGAACACCGGGGAGCTGTTTTTT. Translated, it gives CASSLAHRANTGELFF.